One and the same sample provided the 14 T cell receptor beta chains below, sequenced in a study of blood T cell repertoires in COVID-19. Data came from immunoSEQ multiplex PCR; TCRdb stores just in-frame clones and leaves some out. The sample lists about 120,000 clones, approximately 82% seen once, with about 5.5% in the top ten. The sequenced material came from peripheral blood. These receptors came from a man of 80 years or more with active or convalescent COVID-19.

This chain joins TRBV29-1 and TRBJ1-1, with a possible D match to TRBD1 (5 bases). Per the germline V gene, CDR1 is SQVTM and CDR2 is ANQGSEA. V gave up 6 bases and J gave up 1 base, with 12 bases separating them. The CDR3 contains 13 residues. The CDR3: CSVPEGANTEAFF. In DNA form, the CDR3 reads TGCAGCGTCCCAGAAGGGGCGAACACTGAAGCTTTCTTT.

This clone was found once. The chain recombines TRBV4-1 with TRBJ1-2; a weak D match, TRBD1 (6 bases). CDR3 size: 15 residues. From germline, CDR1 is MGHRA and CDR2 YSYEKL. The V end was cut by 0 bases, the J end by 8 bases, with 16 bases between. Written as DNA, the CDR3 is TGCGCCAGCAGCCAAGAGGACAGTTCCATCCGAGGCTACACCTTC. Its translation: CASSQEDSSIRGYTF.

This clone was observed a single time. This chain uses TRBV30 with TRBJ1-4; 8 bases align to TRBD1. CDR3 length: 14 residues. The junction had 6 bases not matched to a gene; V was cut back by 2 bases and J by 7 bases. Germline V gives CDR1 GTSNPN, CDR2 SVGIG (reference sequence). CDR3 residues: CAWSRQGWGEKLFF. CDR3 nucleotide sequence: TGTGCCTGGAGTCGACAGGGGTGGGGTGAAAAACTGTTTTTT.

This clone was detected only once. The V gene is TRBV6-1, the J gene TRBJ1-2; TRBD1 aligns across 7 bases. J gave up 8 bases and V 2 bases, and 5 bases lay outside the gene matches. CDR1 MNHNS and CDR2 SASEGT come from the germline V gene. The CDR3 length is 13 residues. The CDR3 sequence: CASSELAGGGYTF. In DNA, the CDR3 is TGTGCCAGCAGTGAATTGGCAGGGGGAGGCTACACCTTC.

The gene calls are TRBV7-8 and TRBJ1-1; D remains unclear. Germline V lookup: CDR1 SGHVS, CDR2 FQNEAQ. The CDR3 runs to 11 residues. V lost 5 bases, J lost 3 bases, and 4 bases lay in between. The CDR3: CASSPYTEAFF. Here the CDR3 DNA reads TGTGCCAGCAGCCCGTACACTGAAGCTTTCTTT.

This clone has just a few counts. The chain uses TRBV3-1 (or the pseudogene TRBV3-2) and TRBJ2-5; TRBD2 is a possible D gene (6 bases). The CDR3 covers 15 residues. CDR1 is LGHDT and CDR2 is YNNKEL in the germline V gene (reference sequence). V gave up 4 bases and J gave up 2 bases, with 14 bases separating them. CDR3 bases: TGTGCCAGCAGCCCATTGCGGGGTTGGCAAGAGACCCAGTACTTC. Protein: CASSPLRGWQETQYF.

This chain links TRBV5-1 with TRBJ2-3; D may be TRBD2 (7 bases). There are 14 residues in the CDR3. With 8 bases removed from V and 4 bases from J, the gap between germline ends came to 17 bases. Germline V gene lookup returns CDR1 SGHRS and CDR2 YFSETQ. The CDR3 loop reads CASIMGGPADTQYF. DNA of the CDR3: TGCGCCAGTATTATGGGGGGGCCAGCAGATACGCAGTATTTT.

The table lists this clone with a count of one. Germline and junction disagree at one end, which may indicate a read error. V and J are TRBV7-7 and TRBJ2-1; 11 bases align to TRBD1. CDR1 and CDR2 from the germline V gene are SSHAT and FNYEAQ (reference sequence). The CDR3 extends over 15 amino acids. In nucleotides, the CDR3 is TGTGCTAGCAGCCAGGGACAGGGGGTTCACAATGAGCAGTTCTTC. Protein: CASSQGQGVHNEQFF. Together with reference TRBV7-7 and TRBJ2-1, the CDR3 gives the full variable domain: GAGVSQSPRYKVTKRGQDVTLRCDPISSHATLYWYQQALGQGPEFLTYFNYEAQPDKSGLPSDRFSAERPEGSISTLTIQRTEQRDSAMYRCASSQGQGVHNEQFFGPGTRLTVL.

The J gene is TRBJ2-7, the V gene TRBV2; tentative D call: TRBD2 (7 bases). Trimming stripped 7 bases from V and 5 bases from J, with 18 bases between. This CDR3 is built from 14 residues. Germline V gene sequence: CDR1 SNHLY, CDR2 FYNNEI. CDR3: CASTLRGGDHEQYF. For the CDR3, the DNA is TGTGCCAGCACCCTTCGAGGGGGGGACCACGAGCAGTACTTC.

This clone was counted between two and nine times. V usage is TRBV7-2 and J usage is TRBJ1-2, with a tentative D call TRBD1 (6 bases). V was pared by 5 bases and J by 4 bases, with 17 bases between. Looked up from germline, CDR1 is SGHTA and CDR2 is FQGNSA. The CDR3 covers 15 residues. The CDR3 here is CASSPRTDLLYGYTF. The CDR3 nucleotides read TGTGCCAGCAGCCCCAGGACAGACCTTCTCTATGGCTACACCTTC.

The CDR3, as DNA: TGTGCCAGCAGTGATCGGGGTCACGAGACCCAGTACTTC. This sequence encodes CASSDRGHETQYF. The V gene is TRBV6-4, the J gene TRBJ2-5, with D maybe TRBD2 (5 bases). Trimming cost V 3 bases and J 5 bases, with 10 bases left between them. Germline lookup yields CDR1 MRHNA and CDR2 SNTAGT. The CDR3 length is 13 residues.

The V and J genes are TRBV7-6 and TRBJ1-1, with D unclear. There are 15 residues in the CDR3. The V end was cut by 1 base, the J end by 1 base, with 10 bases between. The germline V gene encodes CDR1 SGHVS and CDR2 FNYEAQ. CDR3 amino acids: CASSLGYTENTEAFF. As DNA, the CDR3 is TGTGCCAGCAGCTTAGGGTATACAGAGAACACTGAAGCTTTCTTT.

This clone occurred a few times. The CDR3: CAWNAGNSGNTIYF. CDR3 in DNA: TGTGCCTGGAATGCGGGGAACTCTGGAAACACCATATATTTT. The gene calls are TRBV30 and TRBJ1-3; no clear D. The V and J ends lost 4 bases and 0 bases respectively, with 10 bases between them. Germline assignment: CDR1 GTSNPN and CDR2 SVGIG (reference sequence). This CDR3 comprises 14 residues.

The V and J genes are TRBV14 and TRBJ2-3; 12 nucleotides line up with TRBD2. CDR1 and CDR2 from the germline V gene are SGHDN and FVKESK. The CDR3 runs 17 residues. Trimming removed 5 bases from V and 5 bases from J; junction bases left unmatched: 11. The CDR3 reads CASSSLLAGGLGDTQYF. The CDR3 DNA sequence: TGTGCCAGCAGCTCGCTGCTAGCGGGGGGGCTGGGAGATACGCAGTATTTT. The whole variable domain, remainder taken from reference TRBV14 and TRBJ2-3, is EAGVTQFPSHSVIEKGQTVTLRCDPISGHDNLYWYRRVMGKEIKFLLHFVKESKQDESGMPNNRFLAERTGGTYSTLKVQPAELEDSGVYFCASSSLLAGGLGDTQYFGPGTRLTVL.